These 6 T cell receptor beta chains were sequenced from one sample in a study of blood T cell repertoires in COVID-19. Assay: immunoSEQ multiplex PCR; the TCRdb copy retains only in-frame clones and omits some. The sample holds 300,000 to 400,000 clones; roughly 86% are singletons and the top ten take roughly 3.1%. The sequenced sample was peripheral blood. These receptors originate from a human donor in a cohort sampled during active COVID-19.

The rearrangement uses TRBV28 and TRBJ2-1; D is uncertain. The CDR3 is made up of 14 amino acids. V lost 1 base and J lost 6, with 10 bases in between. CDR1 is MDHEN, CDR2 SYDVKM, per germline. CDR3 sequence: CASSLFYRGNEQFF. CDR3 DNA: TGTGCCAGCAGTTTATTCTACCGTGGCAATGAGCAGTTCTTC.

This clone was picked up a small number of times. This chain links TRBV5-6 with TRBJ2-1; D is unresolved. CDR3 length equals 15 residues. Germline values: CDR1 SGHDT, CDR2 YYEEEE. V lost 0 bases, J lost 0 bases, and 7 bases lay in between. The CDR3 nucleotides are TGTGCCAGCAGCTTGGGGTGGAGCTCCTACAATGAGCAGTTCTTC. It is translated as CASSLGWSSYNEQFF. The full variable domain, completed using reference TRBV5-6 and TRBJ2-1, is DAGVTQSPTHLIKTRGQQVTLRCSPKSGHDTVSWYQQALGQGPQFIFQYYEEEERQRGNFPDRFSGHQFPNYSSELNVNALLLGDSALYLCASSLGWSSYNEQFFGPGTRLTVL.

The chain has TRBV7-9 and TRBJ1-3; D gene ambiguous. The CDR3 is made up of 13 amino acids. Trimming removed 3 bases at V and 0 bases at J, with 3 bases between. In germline, CDR1 is SEHNR, CDR2 FQNEAQ (reference sequence). The DNA for the CDR3 is TGTGCCAGCAGCTTGAGCTCTGGAAACACCATATATTTT. Amino acid sequence: CASSLSSGNTIYF.

The rearrangement links TRBV28 to TRBJ2-1; no definite D call. Deletions cut 6 bases from V and 3 bases from J, with 9 bases between. The CDR3 loop spans 13 amino acids. CDR1 and CDR2 from the germline V gene are MDHEN and SYDVKM. The CDR3 nucleotides read TGTGCCAGCAGCCTAGTTAACTACAATGAGCAGTTCTTC. It is translated as CASSLVNYNEQFF.

V is TRBV6-6 and J is TRBJ1-2, with a tentative D call TRBD1 (5 bases). Looked up from germline, CDR1 is MNHNY and CDR2 is SVGAGI (reference sequence). V was trimmed by 4 bases and J by 3 bases, leaving 9 bases between them. The CDR3 extends over 13 amino acids. CDR3 coding DNA: TGTGCCAGCAGTTCAGGGATAGACTATGGCTACACCTTC. It yields the protein CASSSGIDYGYTF.

The chain recombines TRBV7-2 with TRBJ2-3; D ambiguous. The ends were cut back, 3 bases at V and 2 bases at J, with 9 bases in the middle. Germline loops: CDR1 SGHTA, CDR2 FQGNSA. CDR3 length: 14 residues. The CDR3: CASSFVRDTDTQYF. The CDR3 region has the DNA TGTGCCAGCAGCTTTGTCCGAGACACAGATACGCAGTATTTT.